These 26 T cell receptor beta chains originate from one sample sequenced in a study of identical twins. A single record per CDR3 protein comes from TCRdb applying MiXCR to the 5' RACE reads. In the table there are a few hundred thousand distinct CDR3 sequences, about 8.3% of which are singletons. These records were also assigned to another study, of yellow fever vaccine responses in identical twins.

The sequencing sample was made of memory (CD45RO+) T cells sorted from blood. Receptor source: a woman aged 18 to 35 in good health.

The count of this clonotype is one. A much larger clone sits a single nucleotide away, making a read error possible. The chain combines TRBV12-5 with TRBJ2-1, with TRBD2 as a possible D gene (5 bases). Germline lookup yields CDR1 LGHNT and CDR2 FRNRAP. CDR3 size: 13 residues. CDR3 DNA: TGTACTAGTGGTTTGTCCTCCTACAATGAGCAGTTCTTC. Its protein product is CTSGLSSYNEQFF.

This chain links TRBV7-8 with TRBJ1-1, with no clear D. CDR3 length: 14 residues. The germline V and J ends were trimmed by 3 bases and 1 base, with 9 bases remaining between them. Germline assignment: CDR1 SGHVS and CDR2 FQNEAQ. The CDR3 bases are TGTGCCAGCAGCTTCGTGACGGGGAACACTGAAGCTTTCTTT. It codes for CASSFVTGNTEAFF.

The V call is TRBV3-1, the J call TRBJ1-3, with no clear D. V was cut by 5 bases and J by 0 bases, with 11 bases left in between. Germline loops: CDR1 LGHDT, CDR2 YNNKEL (reference sequence). The CDR3 has 15 amino acids. This chain's CDR3 is CASSTAPGSGNTIYF. Written as DNA, the CDR3 is TGTGCCAGCAGCACGGCGCCAGGCTCTGGAAACACCATATATTTT.

This clonotype was seen at least ten times. V gene TRBV6-6 combines with J gene TRBJ2-7; 8 bases agree with TRBD2. This CDR3 has 13 residues. In germline, CDR1 is MNHNY, CDR2 SVGAGI (reference sequence). The V and J ends lost 2 bases and 4 bases, in that order; junction bases with no gene match: 1. The CDR3 sequence is CASSYRGGYEQYF. CDR3 nucleotide sequence: TGTGCCAGCAGTTACCGGGGGGGATACGAGCAGTACTTC.

This clonotype was seen at least ten times. CDR3 residues: CASSSSTEAFF. DNA for the CDR3: TGTGCCAGCAGCTCCAGTACTGAAGCTTTCTTT. The V call is TRBV7-8, the J call TRBJ1-1; D uncertain. Trimming left V 4 bases short and J 5 bases short, with 5 bases between. The CDR3 covers 11 residues. Looked up from germline, CDR1 is SGHVS and CDR2 is FQNEAQ.

This clonotype showed up just a few times. The rearrangement joins TRBV6-1 to TRBJ2-3; TRBD1 matches 10 bases. The junction had 10 bases not matched to a gene; V was cut back by 3 bases and J by 7 bases. The CDR3 totals 16 residues. Germline V gene lookup returns CDR1 MNHNS and CDR2 SASEGT. The CDR3 here is CASSERGGQGKNTQYF. In DNA form, the CDR3 reads TGTGCCAGCAGTGAGCGCGGGGGACAGGGGAAAAATACGCAGTATTTT.

The chain links TRBV28 to TRBJ2-5; 9 nucleotides agree with TRBD1. Germline V lookup: CDR1 MDHEN, CDR2 SYDVKM. Trimming took 4 bases from V and 3 from J; bases not matched to a gene: 9. The CDR3 loop spans 16 amino acids. The CDR3 DNA reads as TGTGCCAGCAGTTCCGCCTTGACAGGGGGGAAAGAGACCCAGTACTTC. Translated: CASSSALTGGKETQYF.

This clonotype was seen more than once but under ten times. The genes are TRBV20-1 and TRBJ2-1; no clear D. This CDR3 is built from 13 residues. Per germline, CDR1 DFQATT and CDR2 SNEGSKA (reference sequence). The V end was cut by 6 bases, the J end by 7 bases, with 16 bases between. The DNA of the CDR3 is TGCAGTGCCGGACCGCCCCGTGATAATGAGCAGTTCTTC. It yields the protein CSAGPPRDNEQFF.

The J gene is TRBJ1-3, the V gene TRBV3-1; maybe TRBD1 (6 bases). This CDR3 has 20 amino acids. V was cut by 0 bases and J by 0 bases, with 21 bases left in between. Germline CDR1 LGHDT, CDR2 YNNKEL (reference sequence). CDR3 sequence reads: CASSQDWVSQGFVSGNTIYF. The CDR3 bases are TGTGCCAGCAGCCAAGATTGGGTATCACAGGGTTTCGTCTCTGGAAACACCATATATTTT.

In DNA, the CDR3 is TGTGCCAGCAGGGGTAGCGGGCTTAGCACAGATACGCAGTATTTT. Amino acid sequence: CASRGSGLSTDTQYF. V is TRBV2 and J is TRBJ2-3; 7 bases are a match to TRBD2. Germline loops: CDR1 SNHLY, CDR2 FYNNEI. V shed 6 bases, J shed 0 bases, and the junction held 6 bases outside the gene matches. The CDR3 sequence is 15 residues long.

The gene calls are TRBV15 and TRBJ2-5, with 9 bases lining up with TRBD1. The CDR3 is 16 residues long. Looked up from germline, CDR1 is LNHNV and CDR2 is YYDKDF (reference sequence). Unmatched junction bases numbered 9, after V lost 0 bases and J lost 7 bases. This CDR3 reads CATSRDPGTGSGTQYF. CDR3 in DNA: TGTGCCACCAGCAGAGATCCCGGGACAGGGTCTGGGACCCAGTACTTC.

This clonotype has ten or more counts. The chain is built from TRBV4-1 and TRBJ2-7, with no clear D. In germline, CDR1 is MGHRA, CDR2 YSYEKL. The CDR3 length is 15 residues. V was cut by 0 bases and J by 2 bases, with 11 bases left in between. CDR3 sequence reads: CASSQDWRSPYEQYV. Written as DNA, the CDR3 is TGCGCCAGCAGCCAAGATTGGAGAAGCCCCTACGAGCAGTACGTC.

The chain uses TRBV3-1 and TRBJ2-3, with 12 bases that match TRBD2. The CDR3 sequence is 19 residues long. Germline values: CDR1 LGHDT, CDR2 YNNKEL (reference sequence). Losses at the gene ends were 1 base for V and 2 bases for J; bases not matched to a gene: 10. In DNA form, the CDR3 reads TGTGCCAGCAGCCAAGGAAGAAATCTAGCGGGAGGGTCCACAGATACGCAGTATTTT. Translation gives CASSQGRNLAGGSTDTQYF.

At least ten counts were recorded for this clonotype. The chain links TRBV20-1 to TRBJ1-3; no reliable D call. V was clipped by 3 bases and J by 0 bases, with 9 bases between them. The germline V gene encodes CDR1 DFQATT and CDR2 SNEGSKA (reference sequence). The CDR3 extends over 14 amino acids. CDR3 residues: CSASSVYSGNTIYF. CDR3 in DNA: TGCAGTGCTAGTTCTGTCTACTCTGGAAACACCATATATTTT.

The V gene is TRBV28, the J gene TRBJ2-7; weak D call: TRBD1 (6 bases). Looked up from germline, CDR1 is MDHEN and CDR2 is SYDVKM. The V end was cut by 1 base, the J end by 1 base, with 17 bases between. There are 17 residues in the CDR3. Here the CDR3 reads CASSLSAAARGSYEQYV. CDR3 sequence (DNA): TGTGCCAGCAGTTTATCGGCGGCCGCGAGGGGGTCCTACGAGCAGTACGTC.

This clonotype has a handful of counts. The V gene is TRBV6-1, the J gene TRBJ2-1; D is perhaps TRBD1 (5 bases). The CDR3 loop spans 17 amino acids. Trimming cost V 6 bases and J 0 bases, with 18 bases left between them. CDR1 MNHNS and CDR2 SASEGT come from the germline V gene. The CDR3 here is CASRTELRASSYNEQFF. In DNA form, the CDR3 reads TGTGCCAGCAGGACAGAACTCAGGGCTAGCTCCTACAATGAGCAGTTCTTC.

V gene TRBV27 combines with J gene TRBJ2-7, with 11 bases fitting TRBD2. This CDR3 is 15 amino acids long. V shed 5 bases, J shed 5 bases, and the junction held 8 bases outside the gene matches. Germline assignment: CDR1 MNHEY and CDR2 SMNVEV (reference sequence). For the CDR3, the DNA is TGTGCCAGCAGTCCACTAGCGGGAGTATGGGACGAGCAGTACTTC. Its protein is CASSPLAGVWDEQYF.

The chain employs TRBV6-2 or TRBV6-3 and TRBJ2-5; 9 bases match TRBD2. After removal of 11 bases from V and 1 base from J, the junction contained 8 bases not matched to a gene. The CDR3 totals 14 residues. From germline, CDR1 is MNHEY and CDR2 SVGEGT. CDR3 sequence: CASLRTSAQETQYF. The CDR3 DNA reads as TGTGCCTCCCTCCGGACTAGCGCCCAAGAGACCCAGTACTTC.

This clonotype was counted only a few times. The chain couples TRBV10-3 to TRBJ1-2, with unresolved D. With 4 bases removed from V and 5 bases from J, the gap between germline ends came to 20 bases. This CDR3 has 16 amino acids. Per germline, CDR1 ENHRY and CDR2 SYGVKD. The CDR3: CAISATLGGAFYGYTF. The CDR3 coding sequence is TGTGCCATCAGTGCAACATTGGGAGGCGCCTTTTATGGCTACACCTTC.

This clonotype was detected a few times. The chain employs TRBV20-1 and TRBJ2-2, with D uncertain. Germline assignment: CDR1 DFQATT and CDR2 SNEGSKA (reference sequence). The CDR3 has 16 amino acids. V was pared by 6 bases and J by 2 bases, with 19 bases between. CDR3 amino acids: CSADPLVLDNTGELFF. Written as DNA, the CDR3 is TGCAGTGCGGACCCCCTAGTGTTGGATAACACCGGGGAGCTGTTTTTT.

There are a few counts of this clonotype. The chain couples TRBV10-1 to TRBJ2-5; tentative D call: TRBD2 (5 bases). CDR3 length: 14 residues. Germline V gene lookup returns CDR1 WNHNN and CDR2 SYGVQD (reference sequence). V lost 4 bases, J lost 4 bases, and 13 bases lay in between. The chain's CDR3 is CASSGAERPETQYF. The DNA of the CDR3 is TGCGCCAGCAGTGGAGCGGAACGGCCAGAGACCCAGTACTTC.

This clonotype was detected a few times. The chain carries TRBV2 and TRBJ2-7, with D hard to call. V was cut by 5 bases and J by 4 bases, with 9 bases left in between. CDR1 is SNHLY, CDR2 FYNNEI, per germline. This CDR3 has 12 amino acids. CDR3 DNA sequence: TGTGCCAGCAGTCGCTACATTTACGAGCAGTACTTC. Translating gives CASSRYIYEQYF.

The rearrangement joins TRBV29-1 to TRBJ2-1; D unclear. Germline CDR1 is SQVTM and CDR2 is ANQGSEA. This CDR3 is built from 15 residues. Trimming stripped 3 bases from V and 4 bases from J, with 16 bases between. The CDR3 sequence is CSVDQIGVRYNEQFF. DNA for the CDR3: TGCAGCGTTGATCAGATTGGGGTGCGGTACAATGAGCAGTTCTTC.

This clonotype was found many times. The chain couples TRBV25-1 to TRBJ2-5; TRBD2 aligns across 11 bases. V was clipped by 3 bases and J by 5 bases; unmatched bases: 2. Germline values: CDR1 MGHDK, CDR2 SYGVNS. The CDR3 spans 14 residues. The chain's CDR3 is CASSDSGRVETQYF. CDR3 sequence (DNA): TGTGCCAGCAGTGATAGCGGGAGGGTGGAGACCCAGTACTTC.

This clonotype was seen more than once but under ten times. The gene calls are TRBV6-1 and TRBJ1-1; D call uncertain. Trimming took off 6 bases at V and 4 bases at J, with 21 bases between the two ends. The CDR3 totals 16 residues. Germline assignment: CDR1 MNHNS and CDR2 SASEGT. The CDR3 DNA follows: TGTGCCAGCAGCCGCGGGCCCGGATTAGAGGGCACTGAAGCTTTCTTT. This encodes CASSRGPGLEGTEAFF.

This clonotype occurred many times. The chain combines TRBV4-1 with TRBJ2-7; no clear D gene. There are 15 residues in the CDR3. V lost 0 bases to trimming and J lost 2 bases, with 11 bases between them. CDR1 MGHRA and CDR2 YSYEKL come from the germline V gene. The CDR3 loop reads CASSQEEVGPYEQYF. In DNA form, the CDR3 reads TGCGCCAGCAGCCAAGAAGAAGTGGGTCCCTACGAGCAGTACTTC.